This T cell receptor beta chain was documented in a study of blood T cell repertoires in COVID-19 (dated by TCRdb to between 2020 and 2021). Concerning the study at large: Collaborator samples came from the United States, Italy and Spain and covered acute and convalescent phases of COVID-19. The material from the prospective study consisted of cDNA or gDNA derived from T cells, B-cell-depleted T cells, or PBMCs. Deeply sampled blood TCRbeta repertoires from subjects exposed to, actively infected with, or recovered from COVID-19 were included in the dataset. The repertoires were made available in a free public database intended to serve as a resource for research on the immune response to SARS-CoV-2. Samples were obtained from the ongoing ImmuneRACE study (first 160 participants) and from some 1,300 subjects provided by 6 global collaborators. A de-identified subject ID, COVID-19 status, age in years and sex were almost always included in the sample metadata. Where available, HLA class I and class II types were obtained from metadata supplied by the sample provider rather than from assay-based typing. Study-wide findings and limitations: How much clinical and demographic metadata was included differed by source and by participant, and the metadata was provided uncurated.

Unmatched junction bases come to 3, with V trimmed by 4 bases and J by 0 bases. From a lookup of the germline V gene (reference sequence), CDR1 and CDR2 are SEHNR and FQNEAQ. The CDR3 sequence holds 15 residues, the cysteine and phenylalanine included. Of the read, only the CDR3 DNA is kept; its 45 bases are in frame from base 1. TCRbeta CDR3 regions were amplified from genomic DNA using the immunoSEQ Assay, a bias-controlled multiplex PCR. On the authors' methods: Nucleated cell counts per sample were estimated from amplification of reference gene primers within the assay. To quantify the absolute abundance of each unique TCRbeta CDR3 rearrangement, sequence reads were collapsed and filtered. For each sample, productive Simpson clonality was calculated as the square root of Simpson's diversity index over productive rearrangements. In TCRdb, the immuneACCESS table is reduced to in-frame sequences with V and J assigned. These tables do not hold every clone; where another copy was compared, an unresolved V gene accounts for under half, and the others remain unexplained. That table is the source of V, J and clone size, and D and trimming were worked out from the DNA. This sample has 270,000 or so clones in its table, and roughly 93% of those were observed once. Together, the top ten hold roughly 2.1% of the sample.

Enrolling through a virtual design, the prospective study's participants ranged in age from about 18 to 89 years and lived across 24 United States geographic areas. Cohort assignment in the prospective study relied on participant-reported clinical history from a screening survey and a study questionnaire. Each participant in the prospective study had whole blood, serum and a nasopharyngeal or oropharyngeal swab collected by mobile phlebotomists. Over an approximately 2-month period, participants in the prospective study had the option of providing additional blood draws and questionnaires. Before DNA extraction, blood samples from the prospective study were shipped at room temperature or frozen. Comment on this clone: This receptor's antigen is unknown. Base qualities are missing; no much larger clone stands one base away.

The sequenced sample consisted of PBMCs or T cells enriched from blood (not recorded which). The V gene is TRBV7-9 and the J gene is TRBJ1-3; TRBD1 lines up with 7 middle nucleotides. The receptor was isolated from a woman aged 40 to 50 with acute COVID-19. The CDR3 region: CASSWGQTSGNTIYF. The nucleotide sequence is TGTGCCAGCAGCTGGGGACAGACCTCTGGAAACACCATATATTTT.